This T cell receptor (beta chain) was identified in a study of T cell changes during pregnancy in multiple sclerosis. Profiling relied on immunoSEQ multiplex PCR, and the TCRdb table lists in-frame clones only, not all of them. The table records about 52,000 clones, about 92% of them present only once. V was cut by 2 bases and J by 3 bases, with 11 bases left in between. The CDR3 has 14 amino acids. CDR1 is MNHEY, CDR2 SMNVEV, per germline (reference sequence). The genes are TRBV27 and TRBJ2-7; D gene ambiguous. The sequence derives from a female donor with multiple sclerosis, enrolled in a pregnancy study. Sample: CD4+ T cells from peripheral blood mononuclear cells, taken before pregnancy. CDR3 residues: CASSLSYPNYEQYF. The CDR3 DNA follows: TGTGCCAGCAGTTTAAGCTACCCGAACTACGAGCAGTACTTC.